This note documents a single TCR beta chain sequence. As yet, its antigen is unknown. One end of the junction is discordant with germline, which a read error may explain. This record comes from a study of T cell responses to AZD1222 COVID-19 vaccine. Study context: Analyses pooled second doses at about 4 or about 12 weeks.

Germline CDR1 is MNHNS and CDR2 is SASEGT. The CDR3 runs 14 residues. Findings and caveats of the study: With two AZD1222 doses given, Spike-specific TCR breadth and depth both rose. White British ancestry dominated among donors, who included more females, and clonal diversity was possibly underestimated.

Assay used: immunoSEQ multiplex PCR; TCRdb lists only in-frame clones, some missing. The table shows more than 65,000 clones, with roughly 90% occurring only once. This rearrangement joins TRBV6-1 to TRBJ2-1; 8 positions agree with TRBD2. This TCR derives from an adult in good health. Sample: peripheral blood, taken on day 0 of AZD1222 vaccination. The CDR3 sequence is CASSKAGESNEQFF. CDR3 coding DNA: TGTGCCAGCAGTAAAGCGGGAGAGTCAAATGAGCAGTTCTTC.